This T cell receptor beta chain was sequenced in a study of T cell responses to AZD1222 COVID-19 vaccine. CDR3 length equals 15 residues. V shed 0 bases and J shed 7 bases, with 13 bases lying between them. Per germline, CDR1 LGHNA and CDR2 YNFKEQ. Profiled with immunoSEQ multiplex PCR; TCRdb holds only in-frame clones, not every one. The sample yields 200,000 or so clones, 75% to 90% seen once. General study results and limits: Females made up more of the donors, who were largely white British, and clonal diversity may have come out too low. Spike-spanning, vaccine-associated CD4 TCRs were dominant at 160-218 and 743-854. Baseline serology detected seropositivity in only six AZD1222 recipients.

Concerning this clone: Its antigen is still unknown.

This receptor was identified in an adult in good health. The chain has TRBV4-2 and TRBJ1-5, with D possibly TRBD1 on 6 matching bases. The sample consisted of peripheral blood, taken on day 0 of MenACWY control vaccination. The DNA of the CDR3 is TGTGCCAGCAGCCAAGATCTAGGGGGGGGCCAGCCCCAGCATTTT. This encodes CASSQDLGGGQPQHF.